This T cell receptor beta chain was observed in a study of blood T cell repertoires in COVID-19. About the research overall: Whether acute or convalescent, the COVID-19 samples came from the United States, Italy and Spain.

The ends were cut back, 1 base at V and 5 bases at J, with 11 bases in the middle. Germline V CDR1 and CDR2: MNHEY, SMNVEV (reference sequence). There are 14 residues in the CDR3. Under the authors' procedure: For nucleated cells, counts were estimated from reference gene primer amplification. Generated by immunoSEQ multiplex PCR, the TCRdb table keeps only in-frame clones and is missing some. V and J calls and clone size are copied from that table; D and trimming were computed from the DNA. The data contain under 350,000 clones, 83% of them singletons. This TCR derives from a woman aged 45-65 years who had recovered from COVID-19. The chain has TRBV27 and TRBJ2-5; D is uncertain. The sequencing input was peripheral blood. The CDR3 here is CASSLYIDGETQYF. In DNA, the CDR3 is TGTGCCAGCAGTTTATATATAGACGGGGAGACCCAGTACTTC.